This TCR beta chain originates from a study of T cells in Graves' hyperthyroidism and ophthalmopathy. This CDR3 has 16 residues. The J segment lost 5 bases and the V segment lost 5 bases, leaving 13 bases of the junction unmatched. Germline loops: CDR1 DFQATT, CDR2 SNEGSKA (reference sequence). This clonotype occurred a few times. Amplification yielded TCR beta CDR3 regions, with RNA transcripts as the source. Researchers ran a first-round RT-PCR on the TCR CDR3 using the HTBI primer set. TCRdb ran MiXCR on the multiplex PCR reads and lists one entry per CDR3 protein. The sample lists 300,000 to 450,000 distinct CDR3 sequences, more than 12% seen once, with 15% to 20% in the top ten.

The chain employs TRBV20-1 and TRBJ2-1; TRBD2 matches at 9 bases. The sample taken for sequencing was blood. The TCR sequence derives from a woman aged 25-40 years with Graves' ophthalmopathy. The CDR3 protein is CSAGSLTSGTDNEQFF. As DNA, the CDR3 is TGCAGTGCTGGGTCTTTGACTAGCGGTACCGACAATGAGCAGTTCTTC.